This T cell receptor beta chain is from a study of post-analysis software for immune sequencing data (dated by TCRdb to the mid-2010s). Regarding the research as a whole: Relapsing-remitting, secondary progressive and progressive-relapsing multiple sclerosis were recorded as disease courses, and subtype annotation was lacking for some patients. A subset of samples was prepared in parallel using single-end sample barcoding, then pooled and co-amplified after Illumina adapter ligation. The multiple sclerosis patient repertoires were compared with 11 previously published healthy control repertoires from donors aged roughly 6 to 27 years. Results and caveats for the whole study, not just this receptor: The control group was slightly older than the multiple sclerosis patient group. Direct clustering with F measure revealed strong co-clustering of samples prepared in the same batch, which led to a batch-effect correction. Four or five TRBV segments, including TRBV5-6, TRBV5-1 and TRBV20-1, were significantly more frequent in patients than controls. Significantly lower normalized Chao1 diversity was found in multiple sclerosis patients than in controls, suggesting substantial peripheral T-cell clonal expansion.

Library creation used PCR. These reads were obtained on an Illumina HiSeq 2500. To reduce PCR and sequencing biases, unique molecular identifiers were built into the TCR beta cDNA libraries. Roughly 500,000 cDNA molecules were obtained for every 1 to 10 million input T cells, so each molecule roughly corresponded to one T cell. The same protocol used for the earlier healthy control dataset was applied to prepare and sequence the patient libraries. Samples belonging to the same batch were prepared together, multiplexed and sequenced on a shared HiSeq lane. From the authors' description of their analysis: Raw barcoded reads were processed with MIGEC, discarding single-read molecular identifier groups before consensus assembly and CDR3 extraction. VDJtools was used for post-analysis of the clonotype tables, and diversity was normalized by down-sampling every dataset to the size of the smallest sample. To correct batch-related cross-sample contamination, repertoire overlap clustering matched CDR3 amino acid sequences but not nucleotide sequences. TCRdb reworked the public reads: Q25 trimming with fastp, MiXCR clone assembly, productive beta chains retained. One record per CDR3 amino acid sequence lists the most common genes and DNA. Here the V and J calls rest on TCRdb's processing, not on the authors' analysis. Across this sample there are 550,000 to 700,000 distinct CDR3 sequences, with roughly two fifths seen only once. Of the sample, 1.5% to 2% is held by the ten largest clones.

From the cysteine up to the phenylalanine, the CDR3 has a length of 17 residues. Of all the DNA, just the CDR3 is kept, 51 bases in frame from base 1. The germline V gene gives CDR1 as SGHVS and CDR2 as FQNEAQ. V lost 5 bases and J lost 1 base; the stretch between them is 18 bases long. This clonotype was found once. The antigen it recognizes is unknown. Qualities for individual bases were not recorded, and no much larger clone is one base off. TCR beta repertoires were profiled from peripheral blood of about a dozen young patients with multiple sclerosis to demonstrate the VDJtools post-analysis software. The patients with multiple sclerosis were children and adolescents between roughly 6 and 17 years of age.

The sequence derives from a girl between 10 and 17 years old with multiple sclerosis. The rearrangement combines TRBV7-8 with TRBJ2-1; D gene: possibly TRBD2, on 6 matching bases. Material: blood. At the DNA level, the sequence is TGTGCCAGCAGCCGGGCGGGGCGGGCCGATTCCTACAATGAGCAGTTCTTC. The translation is CASSRAGRADSYNEQFF. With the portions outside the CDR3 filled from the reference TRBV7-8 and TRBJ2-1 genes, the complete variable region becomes GAGVSQSPRYKVAKRGQDVALRCDPISGHVSLFWYQQALGQGPEFLTYFQNEAQLDKSGLPSDRFFAERPEGSVSTLKIQRTQQEDSAVYLCASSRAGRADSYNEQFFGPGTRLTVL.